This T cell receptor beta chain was retrieved from a study of blood T cell dynamics during melanoma immunotherapy. This clone was found a few times. Measured with immunoSEQ multiplex PCR; TCRdb has only the in-frame clones, and not every one. The sample carries more than 10,000 clones, almost 85% recorded once. Time point meaning: pre-treatment baseline. The material sequenced was blood, taken from a patient treated with checkpoint blockade. The receptor was derived from a human donor with melanoma.

The CDR3 nucleotides read TGTGCCAGCACAGGATGGGGGTATAATTCACCCCTCCACTTT. This sequence encodes CASTGWGYNSPLHF. This chain links TRBV11-2 with TRBJ1-6, with TRBD1 as a possible D gene (5 bases). Trimming took 7 bases from V and 4 from J, leaving 11 bases between them. The CDR3 spans 14 residues. CDR1 SGHAT and CDR2 FQNNGV come from the germline V gene.